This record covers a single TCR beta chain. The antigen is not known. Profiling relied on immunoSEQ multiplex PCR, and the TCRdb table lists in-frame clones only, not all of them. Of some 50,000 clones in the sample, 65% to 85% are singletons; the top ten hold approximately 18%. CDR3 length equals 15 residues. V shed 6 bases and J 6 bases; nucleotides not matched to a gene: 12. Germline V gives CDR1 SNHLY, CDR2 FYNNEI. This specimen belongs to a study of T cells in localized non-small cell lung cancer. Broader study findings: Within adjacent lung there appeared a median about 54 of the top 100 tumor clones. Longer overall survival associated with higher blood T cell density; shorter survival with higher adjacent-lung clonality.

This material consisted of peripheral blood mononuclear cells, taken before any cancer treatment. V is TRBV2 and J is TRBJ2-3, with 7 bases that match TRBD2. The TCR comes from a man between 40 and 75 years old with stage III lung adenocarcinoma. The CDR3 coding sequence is TGTGCCAGCAGCGGGACTATTAATCGATTGGATACGCAGTATTTT. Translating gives CASSGTINRLDTQYF.